The 11 T cell receptor beta chains in this list originate from one sample, sequenced in a study of cytomegalovirus exposure and HLA in healthy donors (dated by TCRdb to the late 2010s). The library was obtained by the immunoSEQ multiplex PCR assay. For the multiplex PCR, a mixture combining 60 forward primers for TCR Vbeta segments and 13 reverse primers for TCR Jbeta segments was used. Not all clones reach the TCRdb copy of this immuneACCESS table, which keeps in-frame sequences only. Checked studies attribute under half of the gap to unresolved V genes and leave the rest unexplained. The sample table lists 150,000 or so clones, approximately 71% of them with a count of one. The ten biggest clones cover 10% of the sample. The sequencing input was PBMCs. All receptors derive from a man aged 25-45 years in good health and CMV-seropositive.

This clone was seen once. As DNA, the CDR3 is TGTGCCAGTTCAAAGGGGCACAACCATCAGCCCCAGCATTTT. Protein product: CASSKGHNHQPQHF. The chain recombines TRBV19 with TRBJ1-5; D is possibly TRBD1 (5 bases). Germline CDR1 is LNHDA and CDR2 is SQIVND (reference sequence). V gave up 8 bases and J gave up 5 bases, with 16 bases separating them. The CDR3 consists of 14 residues.

The J gene is TRBJ1-3, the V gene TRBV6-1; maybe TRBD1 (6 bases). Germline CDR1 is MNHNS and CDR2 is SASEGT. V was clipped by 1 base and J by 2 bases, with 12 bases between them. The CDR3 is 16 amino acids. This CDR3 reads CASSEVGGRPGNTIYF. Here the CDR3 DNA reads TGTGCCAGCAGTGAAGTAGGGGGACGTCCTGGAAACACCATATATTTT.

V gene TRBV10-1 combines with J gene TRBJ2-7; maybe TRBD1 (6 bases). CDR1 and CDR2 (germline): WNHNN, SYGVQD (reference sequence). The CDR3 sequence is 13 residues long. Trimming pared 2 bases from V and 1 base from J, leaving 6 bases between. The CDR3, as DNA: TGCGCCAGCAGTGAGGGACAGTCCTACGAGCAGTACTTC. This codes for CASSEGQSYEQYF.

The chain carries TRBV2 and TRBJ2-1, with a tentative D call TRBD2 (5 bases). V shed 3 bases and J shed 7 bases, with 10 bases lying between them. The CDR3 loop spans 13 amino acids. Germline V gene lookup returns CDR1 SNHLY and CDR2 FYNNEI. The CDR3 spells CASSEVGRNEQFF. As DNA, the CDR3 is TGTGCCAGCAGTGAGGTTGGGAGAAATGAGCAGTTCTTC.

The chain joins TRBV6-1 to TRBJ2-1; 11 bases map to TRBD2. This CDR3 contains 15 residues. After removal of 6 bases from V and 4 bases from J, the junction contained 5 bases not matched to a gene. Germline CDR1 and CDR2: MNHNS and SASEGT. For the CDR3, the DNA is TGTGCCAGCAGGGCAACTAGCGGGAGTTACAATGAGCAGTTCTTC. It yields the protein CASRATSGSYNEQFF.

V usage is TRBV30 and J usage is TRBJ2-5; 9 nucleotides line up with TRBD1. CDR3 size: 15 residues. V lost 2 bases, J lost 1 base, and 5 bases stayed unmatched. Germline values: CDR1 GTSNPN, CDR2 SVGIG (reference sequence). This CDR3 reads CAWSRTGAPQETQYF. For the CDR3, the DNA is TGTGCCTGGAGTAGGACAGGGGCCCCCCAAGAGACCCAGTACTTC.

The chain recombines TRBV19 with TRBJ1-2; tentative D call: TRBD1 (6 bases). The CDR3 is 16 residues long. Trimming took off 4 bases at V and 2 bases at J, with 17 bases between the two ends. Germline V gene sequence: CDR1 LNHDA, CDR2 SQIVND (reference sequence). Here the CDR3 reads CASSKGPFRGNYGYTF. CDR3 nucleotide sequence: TGTGCCAGTAGTAAGGGACCTTTCAGGGGCAACTATGGCTACACCTTC.

The chain recombines TRBV7-2 with TRBJ2-7; D gene uncertain. Trimming stripped 1 base from V and 2 bases from J, with 9 bases between. Germline V gene lookup returns CDR1 SGHTA and CDR2 FQGNSA. The CDR3 has 14 amino acids. This chain's CDR3 is CASSLEVLAYEQYF. DNA for the CDR3: TGTGCCAGCAGCTTAGAAGTCCTAGCCTACGAGCAGTACTTC.

V usage is TRBV7-2 and J usage is TRBJ2-5; tentatively, D is TRBD2 (5 bases). The CDR3 is made up of 14 amino acids. V lost 3 bases, J lost 5 bases, and 13 bases lay in between. Germline-derived CDR1 and CDR2 are SGHTA and FQGNSA. This chain's CDR3 is CASSFEGRPETQYF. Written as DNA, the CDR3 is TGTGCCAGCAGCTTTGAGGGCCGACCGGAGACCCAGTACTTC.

This clone showed up just once. The chain combines TRBV5-1 with TRBJ2-6, with D possibly TRBD2 on 5 matching bases. The CDR3 length is 15 residues. Trimming took off 4 bases at V and 0 bases at J, with 8 bases between the two ends. Germline V gene lookup returns CDR1 SGHRS and CDR2 YFSETQ. CDR3 region: CASSAGNSGANVLTF. The CDR3 DNA is TGCGCCAGCAGCGCGGGTAACTCTGGGGCCAACGTCCTGACTTTC.

The chain is built from TRBV5-1 and TRBJ2-1; a weak D match, TRBD2 (7 bases). The V end was cut by 6 bases, the J end by 4 bases, with 14 bases between. There are 14 residues in the CDR3. CDR1 is SGHRS, CDR2 YFSETQ, per germline. The CDR3 DNA reads as TGCGCCAGCAACGAAGGGGGGGTTTACAATGAGCAGTTCTTC. Protein sequence: CASNEGGVYNEQFF.